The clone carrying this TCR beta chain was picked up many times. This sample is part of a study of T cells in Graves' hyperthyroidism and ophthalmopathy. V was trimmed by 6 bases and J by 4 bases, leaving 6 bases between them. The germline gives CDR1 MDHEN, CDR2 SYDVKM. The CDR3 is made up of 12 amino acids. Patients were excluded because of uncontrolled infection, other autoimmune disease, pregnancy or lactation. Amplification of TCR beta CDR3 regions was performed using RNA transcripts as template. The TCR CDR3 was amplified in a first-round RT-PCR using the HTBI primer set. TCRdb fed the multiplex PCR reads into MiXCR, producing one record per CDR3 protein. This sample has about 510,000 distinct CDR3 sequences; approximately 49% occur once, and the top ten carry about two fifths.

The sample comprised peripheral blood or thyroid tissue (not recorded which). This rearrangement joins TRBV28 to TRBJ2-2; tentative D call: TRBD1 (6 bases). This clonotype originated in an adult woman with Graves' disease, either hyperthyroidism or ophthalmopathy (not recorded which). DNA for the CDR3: TGTGCCAGCAGAGGGGGCACCGGGGAGCTGTTTTTT. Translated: CASRGGTGELFF.